A selection of T cell receptor beta chains follows, all from one sample in a study of CD8 T cell repertoires and HIV-1 epitope variants. Their target antigens are unknown. Some clones are missing from TCRdb's copy, which holds only in-frame ones; the method was immunoSEQ multiplex PCR. The sample carries roughly 5,000 clones, more than 55% recorded once. The sequenced material came from cultured CD8+ T cells derived from PBMCs. These receptors were taken from a male donor with HIV. Both conserved end residues are part of each CDR3. The D gene is left open where the match is weak. For some rows the clone size is stated as once, few or many, or as a class when expanded; others skip it.

>NA|few|TRBV28|TRBJ2-7
CASLPLGPTSYEQYF
TGTGCCAGCCTCCCCCTGGGTCCTACCTCCTACGAGCAGTACTTC
>TRBD2|NA|TRBV7-6|TRBJ2-3
CASTRLAAADTQYF
TGTGCCAGCACCCGACTAGCGGCCGCAGATACGCAGTATTTT
>NA|NA|TRBV28|TRBJ2-3
CASSLGARTDTQYF
TGTGCCAGCAGTTTAGGGGCCCGCACAGATACGCAGTATTTT
>NA|NA|TRBV4-3|TRBJ1-2
CASSRLPAQGLSYTF
TGCGCCAGCAGCCGACTACCGGCCCAGGGACTAAGCTACACCTTC
>NA|NA|TRBV6-5|TRBJ1-1
CASSRQTGLRTEAFF
TGTGCCAGCAGTCGACAAACAGGGCTACGAACTGAAGCTTTCTTT
>NA|NA|TRBV19|TRBJ1-5
CASSIFDQPQHF
TGTGCCAGTAGTATATTTGATCAGCCCCAGCATTTT
>NA|NA|TRBV28|TRBJ2-5
CASSSPDMSQETQYF
TGTGCCAGCAGTTCCCCTGACATGTCCCAAGAGACCCAGTACTTC
>TRBD2|NA|TRBV19|TRBJ2-7
CASTPGLASYEQYF
TGTGCCAGTACCCCAGGACTAGCGTCGTACGAGCAGTACTTC
>TRBD2|NA|TRBV11-2|TRBJ2-3
CASSVGASGTGTDTQYF
TGTGCCAGCAGCGTAGGGGCTAGCGGTACAGGCACAGATACGCAGTATTTT
>NA|NA|TRBV6-4|TRBJ2-5
CASSDRGRETQYF
TGTGCCAGCAGTGACAGGGGACGAGAGACCCAGTACTTC
>TRBD1|NA|TRBV5-4|TRBJ2-7
CASTSDRENSYEQYF
TGTGCCAGCACCTCGGACAGGGAAAATTCCTACGAGCAGTACTTC
>NA|NA|TRBV7-9|TRBJ1-2
CASSPTGSYGYTF
TGTGCCAGCAGCCCGACAGGTAGCTATGGCTACACCTTC
>NA|NA|TRBV5-5|TRBJ2-5
CASTYEPQETQYF
TGTGCCAGCACCTACGAACCCCAAGAGACCCAGTACTTC
>NA|NA|TRBV30|TRBJ1-4
CAGHDSGARKLFF
TGTGCCGGGCATGACTCCGGGGCCCGAAAACTGTTTTTT
>TRBD1|NA|TRBV6-5|TRBJ1-1
CASRGQGFSDTEAFF
TGTGCCAGCAGGGGACAGGGTTTTTCGGACACTGAAGCTTTCTTT
>NA|NA|TRBV29-1|TRBJ1-4
CSVWSNEKLFF
TGCAGCGTTTGGAGTAATGAAAAACTGTTTTTT
>TRBD1|NA|TRBV28|TRBJ1-5
CASSLTGTGVRYSNQPQHF
TGTGCCAGCAGTTTAACCGGGACAGGGGTACGATATAGCAATCAGCCCCAGCATTTT
>NA|NA|TRBV5-5|TRBJ1-4
CASSYRVEGEKLFF
TGTGCCAGCAGCTACAGGGTTGAGGGGGAAAAACTGTTTTTT
>TRBD2|NA|TRBV19|TRBJ2-3
CATTRLAGVDTQYF
TGTGCCACCACTAGACTAGCGGGAGTGGATACGCAGTATTTT
>NA|NA|TRBV29-1|TRBJ1-1
CSVASWGFNTEAFF
TGCAGCGTTGCTTCTTGGGGGTTCAACACTGAAGCTTTCTTT
>NA|NA|TRBV28|TRBJ2-7
CASSFVRDGNYEQYF
TGTGCCAGCAGTTTTGTCCGGGACGGCAACTACGAGCAGTACTTC
>NA|NA|TRBV11-3|TRBJ1-2
CASSPWPVELDYGYTF
TGTGCCAGCAGCCCTTGGCCGGTAGAATTGGACTATGGCTACACCTTC
>NA|few|TRBV5-6|TRBJ1-1
CASSWALNTEAFF
TGTGCCAGCAGCTGGGCTTTGAACACTGAAGCTTTCTTT
>NA|NA|TRBV27|TRBJ2-7
CASSFFGEQYF
TGTGCCAGCAGTTTCTTTGGGGAACAGTACTTC
>TRBD2|NA|TRBV11-2|TRBJ2-2
CASSLTSGRTPGTGELFF
TGTGCCAGCAGCCTCACTAGCGGGAGGACCCCGGGCACCGGGGAGCTGTTTTTT
>TRBD1|NA|TRBV19|TRBJ2-1
CASNPDRPYNEQFF
TGTGCCAGTAATCCGGACAGGCCTTACAATGAGCAGTTCTTC
>TRBD2|NA|TRBV5-1|TRBJ2-1
CASSFSGGSYNEQFF
TGCGCCAGCAGCTTTAGCGGGGGCTCCTACAATGAGCAGTTCTTC
>NA|once|TRBV27|TRBJ2-1
CASSSMREKDYNEQFF
TGTGCCAGCAGTTCGATGCGGGAAAAGGACTACAATGAGCAGTTCTTC
>TRBD1|NA|TRBV2|TRBJ1-4
CASSVQGANEKLFF
TGTGCCAGCAGCGTACAGGGGGCTAATGAAAAACTGTTTTTT
>TRBD1|NA|TRBV4-1|TRBJ1-5
CASRAVGQANQPQHF
TGCGCCAGCAGAGCGGTGGGACAGGCAAATCAGCCCCAGCATTTT
>TRBD1|NA|TRBV5-6|TRBJ2-2
CASSSRQGNTGELFF
TGTGCCAGCAGCAGTCGACAGGGGAACACCGGGGAGCTGTTTTTT
>NA|once|TRBV10-3|TRBJ2-7
CAISDIGGPHEQYF
TGTGCCATCAGTGATATCGGGGGTCCCCACGAGCAGTACTTC
>TRBD2|NA|TRBV10-3|TRBJ2-2
CAISELLAGTGELFF
TGTGCCATCAGTGAGTTACTAGCGGGCACCGGGGAGCTGTTTTTT
>TRBD1|few|TRBV11-2|TRBJ1-1
CASSAQGENTEAFF
TGTGCCAGCAGCGCACAGGGGGAGAACACTGAAGCTTTCTTT
>NA|once|TRBV6-5|TRBJ2-1
CASMVGSGYNEQFF
TGTGCCAGCATGGTGGGAAGTGGCTACAATGAGCAGTTCTTC
>NA|NA|TRBV29-1|TRBJ2-5
CSVESPRDGETQYF
TGCAGCGTTGAAAGCCCTCGCGATGGGGAGACCCAGTACTTC